This T cell receptor (beta chain) stems from a study of blood T cell repertoires in COVID-19. The repertoire was sequenced with immunoSEQ multiplex PCR; TCRdb's copy has only in-frame clones and lacks some. The sample carries about 140,000 clones, about 88% recorded once. The CDR3 sequence is 14 residues long. V was trimmed by 4 bases and J by 2 bases, leaving 9 bases between them. The germline CDR1 and CDR2 sequences are SGHDN and FVKESK. The source of this sequence is a human donor in a cohort sampled during active COVID-19. Sample: peripheral blood. This chain connects TRBV14 to TRBJ1-3, with D maybe TRBD1 (6 bases). The CDR3: CASSPRTAGNTIYF. The DNA for the CDR3 is TGTGCCAGCAGCCCCCGGACAGCTGGAAACACCATATATTTT.